A selection of T cell receptor beta chains follows, all from one sample in a study of blood T cells in healthy people across ages. One entry per CDR3 protein, called by TCRdb with MiXCR from the 5' RACE reads. The repertoire consists of 1.5 million to 2 million distinct CDR3 sequences, with approximately 39% occurring once and the leading ten covering 23%. Sequencing used blood. The receptors were sampled from a human donor in good health. Both conserved end residues are part of each CDR3. A D gene is named only where the DNA matches it firmly. Rows may omit the clone size; those that give it use once, few, many or a size class.

>TRBJ2-1|TRBV12-3/TRBV12-4|once|TRBD2
TGTGCCAGCAGTTTCTCTAGCGGGGGGGCCTTAGAGCAGTTCTTC
CASSFSSGGALEQFF
>TRBJ2-1|TRBV7-3|.|.
TGTGCCAGCAGCCTGACTCGATTAGGGGGGGGCAATGAGCAGTTCTTC
CASSLTRLGGGNEQFF
>TRBJ2-7|TRBV7-2|few|.
TGTGCCAGCAGGGTAGGCCCGACCTACGAGCAGTACTTC
CASRVGPTYEQYF
>TRBJ2-1|TRBV10-3|.|.
TGTGCCATCAGTGATTTGGTGGCGAATGAGCAGTTCTTC
CAISDLVANEQFF
>TRBJ2-5|TRBV9|.|.
TGTGCCAGCAGCTCTGGATCGGACCCTCGACAAGAGACCCAGTACTTC
CASSSGSDPRQETQYF
>TRBJ1-2|TRBV6-4|few|.
TGTGCCAGCAGTGATCAGGGTGGCCAGGGAAGCTACACCTTC
CASSDQGGQGSYTF
>TRBJ2-3|TRBV6-2/TRBV6-3|few|.
TGTGCCAGCCAATTACCCGGGGGAGGAGTGACAGATACGCAGTATTTT
CASQLPGGGVTDTQYF
>TRBJ2-3|TRBV29-1|.|TRBD1
TGCAGCGTCCTTGGGACAGGGGGTTACACAGATACGCAGTATTTT
CSVLGTGGYTDTQYF
>TRBJ2-3|TRBV7-9|.|.
TGTGCCAGCAGCATTGTCATCTCGGCAGATACGCAGTATTTT
CASSIVISADTQYF
>TRBJ2-1|TRBV27|once|TRBD1
TGTGCCAGCAGCCTCCAAGGGGGCTACGAGCAGTTCTTC
CASSLQGGYEQFF
>TRBJ2-1|TRBV15|few|.
TGTGCCACCAGCAGAGATTTAGTAGGGCAGGGCTACAATGAGCAGTTCTTC
CATSRDLVGQGYNEQFF
>TRBJ2-3|TRBV4-1|.|.
TGCGCCAGCAGCCAAGAAGCAGGAGGGGATACGCAGTATTTT
CASSQEAGGDTQYF
>TRBJ2-5|TRBV7-8|few|TRBD1
TGTGCCAGCAGGGCTGGACAGGGGACCCAAGAGACCCAGTACTTC
CASRAGQGTQETQYF
>TRBJ2-5|TRBV6-5|few|.
TGTGCCAGCAGTTACTCGAGAGACATGACGACCCAGTACTTC
CASSYSRDMTTQYF
>TRBJ2-5|TRBV20-1|many|.
TGCAGTAGTATTGAAAGGACCCAAGAGACCCAGTACTTC
CSSIERTQETQYF
>TRBJ2-1|TRBV2|.|.
TGTGCCAGCCTACAGGGAGGTACATCCTACAATGAGCAGTTCTTC
CASLQGGTSYNEQFF
>TRBJ2-5|TRBV6-1|.|.
TGTGCCAGCAGTCAAAGGGGGGGACAGTTTACGACCCAGTACTTC
CASSQRGGQFTTQYF
>TRBJ2-7|TRBV2|.|.
TGTGCCAGCAGTGGACTACCCCACTCCTACGAGCAGTACTTC
CASSGLPHSYEQYF
>TRBJ2-1|TRBV20-1|.|.
TGCAGTGCTAATGATGGAGATGGGTCTATCACCCGACTCTACAATGAGCAGTTCTTC
CSANDGDGSITRLYNEQFF
>TRBJ2-7|TRBV7-3|.|.
TGTGCCAGCAGCATATACGACGGGGATGCCTACGAGCAGTACTTC
CASSIYDGDAYEQYF
>TRBJ2-7|TRBV30|.|.
TGTGCCTGGAGCCCACAGGGCTACGAGCAGTACTTC
CAWSPQGYEQYF
>TRBJ2-7|TRBV6-1|.|TRBD1
TGTGCCAGCAGGGAGCAGGGGGCTTCCTACGAGCAGTACTTC
CASREQGASYEQYF
>TRBJ1-1|TRBV2|.|.
TGTGCCAGCAAGGGAGACAGTATGAACACTGAAGCTTTCTTT
CASKGDSMNTEAFF
>TRBJ2-4|TRBV5-6|.|.
TGTGCCAGCAGCGCCGGGCTGGGAAACATTCAGTACTTC
CASSAGLGNIQYF
>TRBJ2-3|TRBV12-3/TRBV12-4|once|.
TGTGCCAGCAGTTTAGCGCGACTAAAAACAGATACGCAGTATTTT
CASSLARLKTDTQYF
>TRBJ1-2|TRBV18|.|.
TGTGCCAGCTCACCGGACGGGACTAACTATGGCTACACCTTC
CASSPDGTNYGYTF
>TRBJ2-7|TRBV6-2/TRBV6-3|few|.
TGTGCCAGCAGTTTCGGACAGTTGTTCTCCTACGAGCAGTACTTC
CASSFGQLFSYEQYF
>TRBJ1-2|TRBV20-1|few|.
TGCAGTGCTGCTACAGGGCCCGCTAACTATGGCTACACCTTC
CSAATGPANYGYTF
>TRBJ2-1|TRBV6-6|.|.
TGTGCCAGCAGTTATTTGACGCAGGAGACCCAGTTCTTC
CASSYLTQETQFF
>TRBJ2-1|TRBV6-2/TRBV6-3|few|TRBD2
TGTGCCAGCAGTTATTGGGGAGGGCAATCTGGATACAATGAGCAGTTCTTC
CASSYWGGQSGYNEQFF
>TRBJ2-1|TRBV7-8|.|.
TGTGCCAGCAGCTTATCCAGTTTCAGCTCCTACAATGAGCAGTTCTTC
CASSLSSFSSYNEQFF
>TRBJ1-4|TRBV7-9|.|TRBD1
TGTGCCAGCAGCTGGACAGGGGGTGCAACTAATGAAAAACTGTTTTTT
CASSWTGGATNEKLFF